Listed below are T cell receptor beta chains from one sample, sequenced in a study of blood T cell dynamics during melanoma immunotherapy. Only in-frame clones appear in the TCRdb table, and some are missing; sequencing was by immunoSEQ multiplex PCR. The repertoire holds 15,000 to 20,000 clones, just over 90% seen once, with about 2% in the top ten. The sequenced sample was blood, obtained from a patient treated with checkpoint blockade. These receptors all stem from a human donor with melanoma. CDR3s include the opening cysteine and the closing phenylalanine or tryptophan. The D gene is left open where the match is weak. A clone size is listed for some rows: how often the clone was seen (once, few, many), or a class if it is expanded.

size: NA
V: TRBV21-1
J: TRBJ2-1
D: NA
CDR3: CASSKDGGSQCDEQFF
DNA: TGTGCCAGCAGCAAAGACGGGGGCTCTCAGTGTGATGAGCAGTTCTTC

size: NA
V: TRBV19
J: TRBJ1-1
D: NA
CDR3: CASSIGSDFLNTEAFF
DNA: TGTGCCAGTAGTATAGGGAGCGATTTCCTGAACACTGAAGCTTTCTTT

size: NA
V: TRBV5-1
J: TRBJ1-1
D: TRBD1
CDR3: CASSFAGGTTEAFF
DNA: TGCGCCAGCAGCTTTGCAGGGGGGACCACTGAAGCTTTCTTT

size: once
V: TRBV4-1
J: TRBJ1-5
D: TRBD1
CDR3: CASSQDPAGQVTSNQPQHF
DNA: TGCGCCAGCAGCCAAGATCCGGCGGGACAGGTGACGAGCAATCAGCCCCAGCATTTT

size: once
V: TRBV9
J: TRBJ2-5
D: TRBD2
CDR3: CASSVRLAGGQETQYF
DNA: TGTGCCAGCAGCGTAAGGCTAGCGGGAGGGCAAGAGACCCAGTACTTC

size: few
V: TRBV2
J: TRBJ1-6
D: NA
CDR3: CASSYGAGSPLHF
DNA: TGTGCCAGCAGTTACGGGGCTGGTTCACCCCTCCACTTT

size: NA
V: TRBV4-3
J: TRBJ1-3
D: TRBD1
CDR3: CASSQSDRGLGNTIYF
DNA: TGCGCCAGCAGCCAAAGCGACAGGGGGCTCGGAAACACCATATATTTT

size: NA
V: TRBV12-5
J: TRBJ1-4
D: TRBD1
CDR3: CASGYRQGGDEKLFF
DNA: TGTGCTAGTGGCTACCGACAGGGAGGGGATGAAAAACTGTTTTTT

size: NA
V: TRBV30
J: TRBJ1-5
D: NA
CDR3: CAWSVGQNQPQHF
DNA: TGTGCCTGGAGTGTAGGGCAGAATCAGCCCCAGCATTTT

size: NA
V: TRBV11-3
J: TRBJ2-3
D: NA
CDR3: CASSSGYSTDTQYF
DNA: TGTGCCAGCAGCTCCGGGTACAGCACAGATACGCAGTATTTT

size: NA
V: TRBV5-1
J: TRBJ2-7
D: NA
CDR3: CASSDSYEQYF
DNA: TGCGCCAGCAGCGACTCCTACGAGCAGTACTTC

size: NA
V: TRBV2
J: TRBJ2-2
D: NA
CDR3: CASSGYIRDFTGELFF
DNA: TGTGCCAGCAGTGGTTACATCAGGGATTTCACCGGGGAGCTGTTTTTT

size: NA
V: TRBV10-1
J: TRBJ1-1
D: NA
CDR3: CASASGGRNTEAFF
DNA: TGCGCCAGTGCCTCGGGGGGGCGGAACACTGAAGCTTTCTTT

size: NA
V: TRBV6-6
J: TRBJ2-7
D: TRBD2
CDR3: CASSLSGGSYYEQYF
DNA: TGTGCCAGCAGCCTTAGCGGGGGTAGTTATTACGAGCAGTACTTC

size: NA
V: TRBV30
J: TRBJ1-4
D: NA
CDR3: CAWSAETINEKLFF
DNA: TGTGCCTGGAGCGCCGAGACCATTAATGAAAAACTGTTTTTT

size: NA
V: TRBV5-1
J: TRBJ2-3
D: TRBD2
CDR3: CASSVETSRTDTQYF
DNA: TGCGCCAGCAGCGTGGAGACTAGCCGCACAGATACGCAGTATTTT

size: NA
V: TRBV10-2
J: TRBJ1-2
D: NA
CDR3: CASRTDSYGYTF
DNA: TGCGCCAGCAGGACGGACAGCTATGGCTACACCTTC

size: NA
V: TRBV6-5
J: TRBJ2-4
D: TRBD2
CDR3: CASSRTSSPKNIQYF
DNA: TGTGCCAGCAGTCGGACTAGCTCTCCCAAAAACATTCAGTACTTC

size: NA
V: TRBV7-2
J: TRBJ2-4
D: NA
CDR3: CASGEGVKNIQYF
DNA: TGTGCCAGCGGAGAGGGGGTTAAAAACATTCAGTACTTC

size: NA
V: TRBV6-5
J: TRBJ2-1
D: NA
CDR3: CASSYSIQGDKQFF
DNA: TGTGCCAGCAGTTACTCCATTCAGGGCGATAAGCAGTTCTTC

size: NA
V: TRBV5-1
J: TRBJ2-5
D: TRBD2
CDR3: CASSLATSGEETQYF
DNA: TGCGCCAGCAGCTTGGCGACTAGCGGGGAAGAGACCCAGTACTTC

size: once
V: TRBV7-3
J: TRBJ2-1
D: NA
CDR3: CASSLNRYDEQFF
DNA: TGTGCCAGCAGCTTAAACAGGTATGATGAGCAGTTCTTC

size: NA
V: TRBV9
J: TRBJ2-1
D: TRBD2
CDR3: CASSPQRGPYNEQFF
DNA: TGTGCCAGCAGCCCCCAGCGGGGGCCCTACAATGAGCAGTTCTTC

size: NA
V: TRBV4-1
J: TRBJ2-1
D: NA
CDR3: CASSQFQGPYNEQFF
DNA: TGCGCCAGCAGCCAATTTCAGGGGCCCTACAATGAGCAGTTCTTC

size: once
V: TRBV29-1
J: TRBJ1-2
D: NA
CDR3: CSVVRGYGGYTF
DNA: TGCAGCGTTGTTCGAGGGTACGGTGGCTACACCTTC

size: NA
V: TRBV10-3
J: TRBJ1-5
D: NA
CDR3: CAISEERLIGQPQHF
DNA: TGTGCCATCAGTGAGGAACGGCTCATCGGGCAGCCCCAGCATTTT

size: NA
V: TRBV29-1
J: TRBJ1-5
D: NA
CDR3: CSVEGVGGGNQPQHF
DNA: TGCAGCGTTGAAGGGGTGGGGGGAGGCAATCAGCCCCAGCATTTT

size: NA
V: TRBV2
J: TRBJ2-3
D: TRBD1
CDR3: CASSVQGAWDTQYF
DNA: TGTGCCAGCAGTGTTCAGGGGGCGTGGGATACGCAGTATTTT

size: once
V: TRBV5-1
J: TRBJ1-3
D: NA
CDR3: CASSLGALGGNTIYF
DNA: TGCGCCAGCAGCTTGGGGGCGTTGGGCGGAAACACCATATATTTT

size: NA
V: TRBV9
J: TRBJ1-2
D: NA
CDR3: CASSLSGGGNYGYTF
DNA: TGTGCCAGCAGCCTCTCGGGGGGAGGGAACTATGGCTACACCTTC

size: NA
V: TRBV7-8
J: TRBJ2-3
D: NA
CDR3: CASSLTDTQYF
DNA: TGTGCCAGCAGCTTAACGGATACGCAGTATTTT

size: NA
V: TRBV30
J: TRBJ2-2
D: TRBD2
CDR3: CAWMPSGTGELFF
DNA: TGTGCCTGGATGCCTAGCGGCACCGGGGAGCTGTTTTTT

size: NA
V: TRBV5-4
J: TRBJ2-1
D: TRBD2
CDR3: CASSSGGGRAFSSRDEQFF
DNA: TGTGCCAGCAGCTCCGGTGGAGGGAGGGCCTTCTCCTCCCGGGATGAGCAGTTCTTC

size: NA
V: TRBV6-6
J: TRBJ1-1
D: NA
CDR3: CASSYSRGLNTEAFF
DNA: TGTGCCAGCAGTTACTCCAGGGGTTTGAACACTGAAGCTTTCTTT

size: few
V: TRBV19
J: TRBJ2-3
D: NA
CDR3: CASSISGPSRTDTQYF
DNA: TGTGCCAGTAGTATTAGCGGACCCTCTCGGACAGATACGCAGTATTTT

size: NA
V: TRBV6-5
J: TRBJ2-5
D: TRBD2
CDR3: CASSLAGGQETQYF
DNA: TGTGCCAGCAGCCTCGCGGGGGGCCAAGAGACCCAGTACTTC

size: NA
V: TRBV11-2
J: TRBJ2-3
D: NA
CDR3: CASSLTVSTDTQYF
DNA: TGTGCCAGCAGCTTGACTGTTAGCACAGATACGCAGTATTTT

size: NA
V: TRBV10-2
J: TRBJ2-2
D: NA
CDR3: CASTPGRGRELFF
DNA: TGCGCCAGCACTCCGGGACGGGGGCGGGAGCTGTTTTTT

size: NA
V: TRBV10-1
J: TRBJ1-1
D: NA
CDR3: CASSESAGDGTEAFF
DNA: TGCGCCAGCAGTGAGTCGGCGGGGGATGGCACTGAAGCTTTCTTT

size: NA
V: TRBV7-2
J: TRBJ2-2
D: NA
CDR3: CASSFYTGELFF
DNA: TGTGCCAGCAGCTTCTATACCGGGGAGCTGTTTTTT

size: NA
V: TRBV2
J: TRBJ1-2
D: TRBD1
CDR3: CASSVRDRTPNYGYTF
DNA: TGTGCCAGCAGTGTCCGGGACAGGACTCCTAACTATGGCTACACCTTC

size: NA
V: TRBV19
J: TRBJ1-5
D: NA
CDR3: CASSRGGDQPQHF
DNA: TGTGCCAGTAGTAGAGGGGGGGATCAGCCCCAGCATTTT

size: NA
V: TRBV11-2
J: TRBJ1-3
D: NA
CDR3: CASSFLDTLGTSGNTIYF
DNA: TGTGCCAGCAGCTTCCTGGACACCCTTGGGACCTCTGGAAACACCATATATTTT

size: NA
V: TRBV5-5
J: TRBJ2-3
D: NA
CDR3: CASSLAGRGADTQYF
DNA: TGTGCCAGCAGCTTGGCCGGCAGGGGAGCAGATACGCAGTATTTT

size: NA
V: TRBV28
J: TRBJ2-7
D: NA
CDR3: CASSFGESAYEQYF
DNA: TGTGCCAGCAGTTTCGGGGAATCAGCCTACGAGCAGTACTTC

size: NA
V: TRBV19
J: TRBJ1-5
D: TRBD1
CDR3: CASSRTGGDQPQHF
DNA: TGTGCCAGTAGTCGGACAGGGGGCGATCAGCCCCAGCATTTT

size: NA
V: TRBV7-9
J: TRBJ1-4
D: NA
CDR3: CASSLGGSGTPTNEKLFF
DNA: TGTGCCAGCAGCTTAGGGGGCTCGGGAACACCAACTAATGAAAAACTGTTTTTT

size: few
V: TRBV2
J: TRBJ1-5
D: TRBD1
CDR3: CASSPQGARQPQHF
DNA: TGTGCCAGCAGCCCACAGGGGGCCCGACAGCCCCAGCATTTT

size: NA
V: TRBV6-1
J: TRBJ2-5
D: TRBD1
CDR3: CASSENRGQREQYF
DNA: TGTGCCAGCAGTGAAAACAGGGGGCAAAGGGAGCAGTACTTC

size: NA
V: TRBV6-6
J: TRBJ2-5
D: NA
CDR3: CASSYSGGGRETQYF
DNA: TGTGCCAGCAGTTACTCCGGAGGTGGGAGGGAGACCCAGTACTTC

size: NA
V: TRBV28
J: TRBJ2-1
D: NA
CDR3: CASRQPYNEQFF
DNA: TGTGCCAGCCGGCAGCCCTACAATGAGCAGTTCTTC

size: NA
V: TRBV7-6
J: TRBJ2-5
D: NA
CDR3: CASSIPQGSQETQYF
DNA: TGTGCCAGCAGCATACCACAGGGATCCCAAGAGACCCAGTACTTC

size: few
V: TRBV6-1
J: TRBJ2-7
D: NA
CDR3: CASSEIGGGGDSTYEQYF
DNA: TGTGCCAGCAGTGAAATAGGGGGAGGGGGAGACTCGACCTACGAGCAGTACTTC

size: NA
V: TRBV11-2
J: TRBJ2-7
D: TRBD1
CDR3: CASSPSGQAGEQYF
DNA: TGTGCCAGCAGCCCCTCGGGACAGGCCGGGGAGCAGTACTTC